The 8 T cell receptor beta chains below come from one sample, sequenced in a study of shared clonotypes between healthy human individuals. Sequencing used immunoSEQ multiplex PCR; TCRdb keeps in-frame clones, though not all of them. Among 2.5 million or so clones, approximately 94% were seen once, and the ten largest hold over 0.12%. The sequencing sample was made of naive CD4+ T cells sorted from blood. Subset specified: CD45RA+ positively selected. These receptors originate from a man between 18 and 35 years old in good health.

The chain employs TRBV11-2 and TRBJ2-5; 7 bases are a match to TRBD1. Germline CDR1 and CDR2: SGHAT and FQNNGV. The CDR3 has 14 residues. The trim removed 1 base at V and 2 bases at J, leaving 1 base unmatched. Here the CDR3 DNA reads TGTGCCAGCAGCTTAGGGGACAGACAAGAGACCCAGTACTTC. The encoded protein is CASSLGDRQETQYF.

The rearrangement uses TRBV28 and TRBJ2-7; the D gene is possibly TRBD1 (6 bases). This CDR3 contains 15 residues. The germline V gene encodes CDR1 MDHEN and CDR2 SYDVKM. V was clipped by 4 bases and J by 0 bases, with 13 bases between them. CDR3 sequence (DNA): TGTGCCAGCAGTTCCGGGACAATAACCTCCTACGAGCAGTACTTC. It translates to CASSSGTITSYEQYF.

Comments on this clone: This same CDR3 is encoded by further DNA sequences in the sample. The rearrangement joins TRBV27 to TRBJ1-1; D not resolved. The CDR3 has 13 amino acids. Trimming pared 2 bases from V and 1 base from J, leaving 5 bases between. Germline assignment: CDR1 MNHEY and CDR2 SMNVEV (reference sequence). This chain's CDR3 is CASSLGPNTEAFF. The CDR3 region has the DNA TGTGCCAGCAGTTTAGGCCCGAACACTGAAGCTTTCTTT.

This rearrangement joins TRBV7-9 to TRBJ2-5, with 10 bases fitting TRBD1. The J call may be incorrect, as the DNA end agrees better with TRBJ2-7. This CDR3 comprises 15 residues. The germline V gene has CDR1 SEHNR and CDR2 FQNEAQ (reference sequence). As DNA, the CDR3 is TGTGCCAGCAGCCCGACAGGGGGCAGATCCTACGAGCAGTACTTC. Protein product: CASSPTGGRSYEQYF.

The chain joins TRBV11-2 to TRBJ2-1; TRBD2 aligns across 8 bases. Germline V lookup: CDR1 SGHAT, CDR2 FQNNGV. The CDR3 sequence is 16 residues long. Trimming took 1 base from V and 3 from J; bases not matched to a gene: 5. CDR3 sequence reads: CASSLASGTSYNEQFF. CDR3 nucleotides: TGTGCCAGCAGCTTAGCTTCCGGGACTAGCTACAATGAGCAGTTCTTC.

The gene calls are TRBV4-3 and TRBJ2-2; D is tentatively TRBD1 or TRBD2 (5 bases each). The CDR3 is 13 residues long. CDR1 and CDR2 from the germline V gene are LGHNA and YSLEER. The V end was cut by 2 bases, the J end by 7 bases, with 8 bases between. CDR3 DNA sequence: TGCGCCAGCAGCCAAATTGGGGGCGGGGAGCTGTTTTTT. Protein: CASSQIGGGELFF.

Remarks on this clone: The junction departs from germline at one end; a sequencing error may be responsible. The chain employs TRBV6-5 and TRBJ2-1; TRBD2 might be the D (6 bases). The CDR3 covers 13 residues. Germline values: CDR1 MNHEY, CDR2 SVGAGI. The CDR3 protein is CASSRTIYDEQFF. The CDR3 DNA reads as TGTGCCAGCAGCCGGACTATCTACGATGAGCAGTTCTTC.

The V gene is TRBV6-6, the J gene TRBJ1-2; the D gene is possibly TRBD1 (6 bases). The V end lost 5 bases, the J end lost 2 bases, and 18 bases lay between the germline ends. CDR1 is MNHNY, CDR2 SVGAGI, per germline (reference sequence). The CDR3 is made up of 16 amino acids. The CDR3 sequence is CASSREMGAQNYGYTF. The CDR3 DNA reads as TGTGCCAGCAGTCGCGAAATGGGGGCACAAAACTATGGCTACACCTTC.